This record covers a single T cell receptor (beta chain). The antigen it recognizes is unknown. A read error may be the cause here, since a much bigger clone is one base away. The entry originates in a study of response to subunit inactivated influenza vaccine (dated by TCRdb to 2016 to 2019). Regarding the study in general: Deep quantitative T cell receptor repertoire profiling was used in the study to track responses to a trivalent subunit inactivated influenza vaccine.

Receptor amplification or capture employed RT-PCR. TCRdb records Illumina HiSeq 2500 as the sequencer. Using fastp at Q25 and MiXCR, TCRdb reprocessed the public reads and kept productive beta chains. All rows with the same CDR3 protein become a single entry with the most common DNA and genes. The sample contains approximately 570,000 distinct CDR3 sequences, around 8% of them found a single time. The ten biggest clones cover under 15% of the sample. The germline V gene specifies SNHLY as CDR1 and FYNNEI as CDR2. The CDR3 has 14 amino acids, counting the end cysteine and phenylalanine. CDR3 DNA only is kept here, 42 bases in frame from base 1. The investigation overall reported the following: It was suggested by the authors that each seasonal influenza vaccination may recruit only a limited number of new T cells.

The rearranged segments are TRBV2 and TRBJ2-1; TRBD1 is a weak D gene call, 6 bases matching. The sample in question was PBMCs from blood, obtained approximately 25 months after vaccination. This clonotype originated in a man aged 50-75 years who received an inactivated influenza vaccine. Donor details come from another sample of the same person, matched by shared clones. The CDR3 here reads CSSSGTGRPQGSLF. The bases are TGTTCCAGCAGTGGAACAGGGCGTCCCCAAGGAAGTCTCTTC.